This T cell receptor beta chain comes out of a study of shared clonotypes between healthy human individuals. Generated by immunoSEQ multiplex PCR, the TCRdb table keeps only in-frame clones and is missing some. Counted here are more than 150,000 clones, over 50% occurring once; the ten biggest clones make up under 11%. This clone was counted a single time. Germline CDR1 and CDR2: ENHRY and SYGVKD. The ends lost 4 bases at V and 7 bases at J; junction bases unmatched: 6. CDR3 size: 14 residues. The chain uses TRBV10-3 and TRBJ1-4; 7 bases agree with TRBD1. The source material was memory CD4+ T cells sorted from blood. Noted subset: CD45RA-negative fraction. The sequence was obtained from a man between 25 and 39 years old in good health. For the CDR3, the DNA is TGTGCCATCAGTGGGACAGGCGGAGGTGAAAAACTGTTTTTT. It specifies CAISGTGGGEKLFF.